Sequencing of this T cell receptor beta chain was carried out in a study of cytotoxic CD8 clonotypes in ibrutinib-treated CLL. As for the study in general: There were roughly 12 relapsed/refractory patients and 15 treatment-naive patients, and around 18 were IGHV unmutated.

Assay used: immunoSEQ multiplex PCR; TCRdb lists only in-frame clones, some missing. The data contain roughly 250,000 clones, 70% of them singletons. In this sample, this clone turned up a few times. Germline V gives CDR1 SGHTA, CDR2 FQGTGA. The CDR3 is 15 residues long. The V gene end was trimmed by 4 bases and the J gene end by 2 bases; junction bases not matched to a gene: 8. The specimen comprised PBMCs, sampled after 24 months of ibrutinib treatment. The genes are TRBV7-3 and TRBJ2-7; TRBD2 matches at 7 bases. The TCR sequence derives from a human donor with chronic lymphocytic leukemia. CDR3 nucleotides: TGTGCCAGCAGCTCGGGGACTACCCACACCTACGAGCAGTACTTC. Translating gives CASSSGTTHTYEQYF.